This T cell receptor beta chain was sequenced in a study of shared clonotypes between healthy human individuals. This clone was detected only once. Naivety among CD8 cells was defined by CD45RO negativity and positive CCR7 selection, thereby excluding terminally differentiated effector memory CD45RA+ cells. Here immunoSEQ multiplex PCR was the method, and the copy in TCRdb shows in-frame clones only, minus some. The sample records around 1.9 million clones, over 85% being singletons. V shed 5 bases and J shed 2 bases, with 13 bases lying between them. This CDR3 has 14 residues. The V gene's germline CDR1 is SGHVS and CDR2 FNYEAQ.

Sequenced input: naive CD8+ T cells from PBMCs. The TCR comes from a young man in good health. Some clones in this sample may be carry-over from other donors' samples. This chain joins TRBV7-6 and TRBJ2-7; D is possibly TRBD1 or TRBD2 (5 bases each). The CDR3 is CASSTRDGTYEQYF. In nucleotides, the CDR3 is TGTGCCAGCAGCACGAGGGACGGGACCTACGAGCAGTACTTC.